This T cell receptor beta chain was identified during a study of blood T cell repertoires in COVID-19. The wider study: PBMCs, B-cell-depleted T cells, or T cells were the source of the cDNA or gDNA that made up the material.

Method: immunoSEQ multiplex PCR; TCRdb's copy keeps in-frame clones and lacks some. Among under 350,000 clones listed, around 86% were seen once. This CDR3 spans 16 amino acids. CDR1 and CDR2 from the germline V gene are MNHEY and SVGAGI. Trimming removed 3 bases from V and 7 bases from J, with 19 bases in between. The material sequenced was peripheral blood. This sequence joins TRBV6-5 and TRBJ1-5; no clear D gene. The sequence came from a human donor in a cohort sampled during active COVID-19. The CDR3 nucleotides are TGTGCCAGCAGTTATGGCCCTCGGGCGGGGAACCAGCCCCAGCATTTT. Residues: CASSYGPRAGNQPQHF.